One sample yielded the 13 T cell receptor beta chains listed below, sequenced in a study of neurological immune-mediated disorders. In TCRdb, the 5' RACE reads were re-called with MiXCR into one record per CDR3 protein. Here the sample spans around 40,000 distinct CDR3 sequences, more than 9.5% being singletons. Sequences were obtained from PBMCs. The source is a female donor in good health.

This clonotype appeared many times. V and J are TRBV10-3 and TRBJ2-1; D perhaps matches TRBD2 (5 bases). From germline, CDR1 is ENHRY and CDR2 SYGVKD. V was shortened by 3 bases and J by 5 bases, with 14 bases between the two germline ends. The CDR3 consists of 15 residues. For the CDR3, the DNA is TGTGCCATCAGTGAACGGGTTAGCGTGGACAATGAGCAGTTCTTC. It codes for CAISERVSVDNEQFF.

This clonotype was seen at least ten times. V gene TRBV20-1 combines with J gene TRBJ2-2, with 8 bases aligning to TRBD2. With 7 bases clipped from V and 5 bases from J, the junction kept 3 bases outside the gene matches. Germline assignment: CDR1 DFQATT and CDR2 SNEGSKA (reference sequence). The CDR3 covers 12 residues. The CDR3 loop reads CSVQRETGELFF. CDR3 sequence (DNA): TGCAGTGTCCAGCGGGAGACCGGGGAGCTGTTTTTT.

This clonotype showed up many times. The chain uses TRBV14 and TRBJ2-2; no clear D. In germline, CDR1 is SGHDN, CDR2 FVKESK. Trimming cost V 0 bases and J 2 bases, with 7 bases left between them. The CDR3 is made up of 15 amino acids. CDR3 amino acids: CASSQDHRNTGELFF. The CDR3 bases are TGTGCCAGCAGCCAAGATCACCGTAACACCGGGGAGCTGTTTTTT. Filled out from reference TRBV14 and TRBJ2-2, the complete variable domain reads EAGVTQFPSHSVIEKGQTVTLRCDPISGHDNLYWYRRVMGKEIKFLLHFVKESKQDESGMPNNRFLAERTGGTYSTLKVQPAELEDSGVYFCASSQDHRNTGELFFGEGSRLTVL.

This clonotype was observed many times. The gene calls are TRBV10-2 and TRBJ2-1; D not resolved. The CDR3 consists of 19 residues. The germline gives CDR1 WSHSY, CDR2 SAAADI. Between the trimmed V and J ends, which lost 3 bases and 4 bases, there was a span of 25 bases. The DNA of the CDR3 is TGCGCCAGCAGTGAAGACCCCTCAAGATGGGATTCTATTTACAATGAGCAGTTCTTC. Residues: CASSEDPSRWDSIYNEQFF.

This clonotype was seen repeatedly, ten times or more. V is TRBV4-2 and J is TRBJ2-1; no definite D call. The CDR3 has 13 amino acids. Trimming removed 0 bases at V and 10 bases at J, with 10 bases between. Germline-derived CDR1 and CDR2 are LGHNA and YNFKEQ. The CDR3 region is CASSQEIQREQFF. The CDR3 DNA reads as TGTGCCAGCAGCCAAGAAATCCAGCGAGAGCAGTTCTTC.

This clonotype has at least ten counts. This rearrangement joins TRBV27 to TRBJ2-7, with D possibly matching TRBD2 (6 bases). Trimming took off 6 bases at V and 2 bases at J, with 14 bases between the two ends. Germline V gene sequence: CDR1 MNHEY, CDR2 SMNVEV (reference sequence). The CDR3 loop spans 14 amino acids. The CDR3: CASSGGGNPYEQYF. CDR3 in DNA: TGTGCCAGCAGCGGAGGCGGGAACCCCTACGAGCAGTACTTC.

This clonotype was counted once. The CDR3 here is CAWSPPGGYGYTF. The CDR3 DNA follows: TGTGCCTGGAGCCCCCCGGGCGGCTATGGCTACACCTTC. The chain is built from TRBV30 and TRBJ1-2; no reliable D call. Trimming pared 3 bases from V and 4 bases from J, leaving 12 bases between. Germline assignment: CDR1 GTSNPN and CDR2 SVGIG (reference sequence). The CDR3 extends over 13 amino acids.

The chain joins TRBV6-6 to TRBJ2-7; 11 nucleotides line up with TRBD1. The germline V gene encodes CDR1 MNHNY and CDR2 SVGAGI (reference sequence). The V gene end was trimmed by 5 bases and the J gene end by 5 bases; junction bases not matched to a gene: 8. CDR3 length: 15 residues. CDR3 residues: CASSPRDRGGHEQYF. The CDR3 nucleotides are TGTGCCAGCAGTCCCCGGGACAGGGGGGGCCACGAGCAGTACTTC.

This clonotype has at least ten counts. The genes are TRBV12-3 or TRBV12-4 and TRBJ1-5; D remains ambiguous. This CDR3 spans 17 amino acids. V lost 0 bases and J lost 5, with 17 bases in between. DNA of the CDR3: TGTGCCAGCAGTTTAGCCCTCGAGTATGGGTTTCATCAGCCCCAGCATTTT. Residues: CASSLALEYGFHQPQHF.

This clonotype has a count of ten or more. The chain is built from TRBV5-1 and TRBJ1-1; D remains unclear. V lost 5 bases and J lost 2, with 13 bases in between. This CDR3 is built from 14 residues. Germline lookup yields CDR1 SGHRS and CDR2 YFSETQ. CDR3: CASSPTTYNTEAFF. The CDR3, as DNA: TGCGCCAGCAGTCCTACAACATACAACACTGAAGCTTTCTTT.

There are many counts of this clonotype. J is TRBJ2-1 and V is TRBV5-1; D is unresolved. V was trimmed by 2 bases and J by 3 bases, leaving 0 bases between them. The CDR3 runs to 11 residues. CDR1 and CDR2 from the germline V gene are SGHRS and YFSETQ. This CDR3 reads CASSFYNEQFF. CDR3 sequence (DNA): TGCGCCAGCAGCTTCTACAATGAGCAGTTCTTC.

There are many counts of this clonotype. The chain carries TRBV7-9 and TRBJ1-4, with a possible D match to TRBD1 (5 bases). The V and J ends lost 5 bases and 6 bases respectively, with 13 bases between them. The germline V gene has CDR1 SEHNR and CDR2 FQNEAQ (reference sequence). The CDR3 consists of 14 residues. CDR3 DNA: TGTGCCAGCAGCCCGGGGGTGGCGTATGAAAAACTGTTTTTT. Protein sequence: CASSPGVAYEKLFF.

In regard to this clonotype: This clone may be a read error of a much larger clone one base away. This chain joins TRBV9 and TRBJ2-7, with D perhaps given as TRBD1 or TRBD2 (5 bases each). Germline loops: CDR1 SGDLS, CDR2 YYNGEE. The CDR3 spans 13 residues. DNA for the CDR3: TGTGCCAGCAGCGTAGACGGGGCCTACGAGCCGTACTTC. Amino acids: CASSVDGAYEPYF.